The T cell receptor beta chain under discussion was sequenced for a study of blood T cell repertoires in COVID-19. Overall study context: The cDNA or gDNA used as material had been derived from T cells, B-cell-depleted T cells, or PBMCs.

Assay: immunoSEQ multiplex PCR; the TCRdb copy retains only in-frame clones and omits some. The sample holds under 250,000 clones, 80% to 90% seen once. The TCR comes from a woman in her 40s who had been exposed to COVID-19. The sample was PBMCs or T cells enriched from blood (not recorded which).

The CDR3 DNA is TGTGCCAGCAACGACAGGGGAAAGGGCTACACCTTC. Its protein is CASNDRGKGYTF. V usage is TRBV14 and J usage is TRBJ1-2; TRBD1 agrees at 8 bases. This CDR3 region has 12 residues. With V trimmed by 7 bases and J by 8 bases, 6 bases remained unmatched. Germline V lookup: CDR1 SGHDN, CDR2 FVKESK.